This TCR beta chain was captured by sequencing in a study of blood T cells in healthy people across ages. Using a J-beta primer mix together with a sample-barcoded 5' primer, a second PCR was run for about 6 to 11 cycles. TCRdb re-called the 5' RACE reads through MiXCR, storing one row per CDR3 protein. The sample shows hundreds of thousands of distinct CDR3 sequences, roughly 34% of them seen only once. This clonotype was observed many times. Donor samples were obtained from healthy Caucasian individuals from Russia, aged about 6 to 95. V lost 2 bases to trimming and J lost 1 base, with 8 bases between them. The CDR3 is 14 amino acids. Germline V gene data show CDR1 as SGHTA and CDR2 as FQGNSA.

The chain joins TRBV7-2 to TRBJ2-5; D ambiguous. This sequence was found in a man aged 18 to 30 in good health. Material: blood. In nucleotides, the CDR3 is TGTGCCAGCAGCTTAATGTCTAGCCAAGAGACCCAGTACTTC. It specifies CASSLMSSQETQYF.